These 23 T cell receptor beta chains were sequenced from one sample in a study of T cell responses to AZD1222 COVID-19 vaccine (dated by TCRdb to the early 2020s). Library preparation used the immunoSEQ multiplex PCR assay. Entries here come from immuneACCESS through TCRdb and include only in-frame sequences with V and J called. Some clones fail to appear in such tables; in the studies checked, an unresolved V gene covers under half of the shortfall, and the cause of the remainder is unknown. The sample profile shows about 150,000 clones; around 88% of them were found once. About 3.2% of the sample lies in the top ten. According to the study, the label for this sample's time point signals: baseline before first vaccination. The treatment or condition label corresponds to: meningococcal conjugate vaccine given as trial control. This material consisted of peripheral blood, taken on day 0 of MenACWY control vaccination. These receptors were taken from an adult in good health.

The chain uses TRBV10-1 and TRBJ2-1; D not resolved. The CDR3 totals 12 residues. Germline CDR1 is WNHNN and CDR2 is SYGVQD (reference sequence). V shed 2 bases and J shed 8 bases, with 7 bases lying between them. The CDR3 sequence is CASSEPPDEQFF. The DNA of the CDR3 is TGCGCCAGCAGTGAGCCCCCCGATGAGCAGTTCTTC.

The rearrangement joins TRBV2 to TRBJ1-1, with D uncertain. Germline assignment: CDR1 SNHLY and CDR2 FYNNEI. V was shortened by 3 bases and J by 10 bases, with 12 bases between the two germline ends. This CDR3 is 12 amino acids long. CDR3 DNA: TGTGCCAGCAGTGATTCGGGCAGGAGAGCTTTCTTT. It translates to CASSDSGRRAFF.

The V and J genes are TRBV24-1 and TRBJ1-5, with D perhaps TRBD1 (6 bases). Germline V gives CDR1 KGHDR, CDR2 SFDVKD. This CDR3 is 15 amino acids long. The V end lost 5 bases, the J end lost 7 bases, and 17 bases lay between the germline ends. The CDR3 DNA reads as TGTGCCACCAGTGGAACACAGGGAGCACAACAGCCCCAGCATTTT. Translating gives CATSGTQGAQQPQHF.

This chain connects TRBV11-2 to TRBJ1-3, with 8 bases lining up with TRBD1. The CDR3 has 16 residues. After removal of 0 bases from V and 4 bases from J, the junction contained 5 bases not matched to a gene. The germline CDR1 and CDR2 sequences are SGHAT and FQNNGV. In nucleotides, the CDR3 is TGTGCCAGCAGCTTAGATCCTGGGACAGGAGGAAACACCATATATTTT. Translated, it gives CASSLDPGTGGNTIYF.

This chain connects TRBV7-2 to TRBJ2-3; the D gene is possibly TRBD1 (6 bases). Germline-derived CDR1 and CDR2 are SGHTA and FQGNSA. The CDR3 covers 11 residues. Trimming left V 3 bases short and J 10 bases short, with 8 bases between. The CDR3 nucleotides read TGTGCCAGCAGCTTGGGGGCTGCGCAGTATTTT. It yields the protein CASSLGAAQYF.

The chain combines TRBV7-8 with TRBJ2-4; the D call may be TRBD1 or TRBD2 (6 bases each). Germline loops: CDR1 SGHVS, CDR2 FQNEAQ. The CDR3 runs to 15 residues. V lost 1 base to trimming and J lost 8 bases, with 15 bases between them. CDR3 sequence reads: CASSLGATRGDIQYF. CDR3 DNA sequence: TGTGCCAGCAGCTTAGGGGCGACGAGGGGGGACATTCAGTACTTC.

Only a few counts were recorded for this clone. The V gene is TRBV28, the J gene TRBJ2-5; tentatively, D is TRBD1 or TRBD2 (5 bases each). From germline, CDR1 is MDHEN and CDR2 SYDVKM. V lost 3 bases to trimming and J lost 2 bases, with 13 bases between them. This CDR3 has 15 residues. CDR3 protein: CASSLGRAYQETQYF. Written as DNA, the CDR3 is TGTGCCAGCAGTTTGGGGCGGGCGTATCAAGAGACCCAGTACTTC. Full variable domain (remainder filled in from reference TRBV28 and TRBJ2-5): DVKVTQSSRYLVKRTGEKVFLECVQDMDHENMFWYRQDPGLGLRLIYFSYDVKMKEKGDIPEGYSVSREKKERFSLILESASTNQTSMYLCASSLGRAYQETQYFGPGTRLLVL.

The chain couples TRBV11-3 to TRBJ1-1; no definite D call. CDR1 is SGHNT, CDR2 YENEEA, per germline. V was pared by 3 bases and J by 0 bases, with 5 bases between. There are 13 residues in the CDR3. The CDR3 reads CASSLYMNTEAFF. The CDR3 nucleotides are TGTGCCAGCAGCTTGTACATGAACACTGAAGCTTTCTTT.

This rearrangement joins TRBV5-4 to TRBJ1-2; 7 nucleotides line up with TRBD1. The germline V gene encodes CDR1 SGHNT and CDR2 YYREEE (reference sequence). V gave up 4 bases and J gave up 1 base; unmatched junction bases: 7. This CDR3 is built from 15 residues. The CDR3 reads CASSRENRGNYGYTF. The CDR3 DNA follows: TGTGCCAGCAGCAGAGAAAACAGGGGTAACTATGGCTACACCTTC.

The chain uses TRBV25-1 and TRBJ1-4; the D is unclear. The CDR3 has 14 amino acids. Trimming took 3 bases from V and 4 from J, leaving 9 bases between them. The germline gives CDR1 MGHDK, CDR2 SYGVNS. The CDR3 coding sequence is TGTGCCAGCAGTGATTTTCAGAGTAATGAAAAACTGTTTTTT. This codes for CASSDFQSNEKLFF.

The chain links TRBV11-3 to TRBJ1-6, with D tentatively TRBD1 (6 bases). The CDR3 contains 12 residues. V was clipped by 5 bases and J by 14 bases, with 13 bases between them. Looked up from germline, CDR1 is SGHNT and CDR2 is YENEEA. CDR3 protein: CASSLTGETLHF. Written as DNA, the CDR3 is TGTGCCAGCAGCCTGACAGGAGAAACCCTCCACTTT.

In DNA form, the CDR3 reads TGCGCCAGCAGCTTGGATGTGCGGGGTGAGGCTTTCTTT. This codes for CASSLDVRGEAFF. The rearrangement joins TRBV5-1 to TRBJ1-1; D is undetermined. Trimming removed 0 bases from V and 11 bases from J, with 14 bases in between. Germline V gives CDR1 SGHRS, CDR2 YFSETQ. This CDR3 is 13 amino acids long.

The V call is TRBV5-6, the J call TRBJ1-1; no clear D. This CDR3 is 11 amino acids long. Germline V CDR1 and CDR2: SGHDT, YYEEEE. V dropped 1 base and J dropped 8 bases, with 6 bases sitting between them. In DNA form, the CDR3 reads TGTGCCAGCAGCTTGCTGTCCGAAGCTTTCTTT. Protein sequence: CASSLLSEAFF.

The CDR3 nucleotides read TGTGCCAGCGGCGGGGTCTCCTACGAGCAGTACTTC. Translation: CASGGVSYEQYF. This chain links TRBV2 with TRBJ2-7, with D possibly TRBD2 on 6 matching bases. The germline gives CDR1 SNHLY, CDR2 FYNNEI. V gave up 8 bases and J gave up 0 bases, with 8 bases separating them. The CDR3 is 12 residues long.

Worth noting for this clone: The sample holds other DNA sequences that translate to the same CDR3. V usage is TRBV7-2 and J usage is TRBJ2-5; D is ambiguous. Germline loops: CDR1 SGHTA, CDR2 FQGNSA. The CDR3 length is 13 residues. Between the trimmed V and J ends, which lost 2 bases and 5 bases, there was a span of 9 bases. The chain's CDR3 is CASSLSLGETQYF. The CDR3 nucleotides read TGTGCCAGCAGCTTATCTCTAGGGGAGACCCAGTACTTC.

The V gene is TRBV28, the J gene TRBJ2-1; no reliable D call. The CDR3 has 13 amino acids. Germline CDR1 MDHEN, CDR2 SYDVKM. Deletions cut 8 bases from V and 6 bases from J, with 14 bases between. CDR3 loop: CASRLAGGNEQFF. The CDR3 coding sequence is TGTGCCAGCCGACTGGCTGGCGGCAATGAGCAGTTCTTC.

The V call is TRBV4-1, the J call TRBJ1-5; D call uncertain. This CDR3 is built from 13 residues. V was clipped by 4 bases and J by 7 bases, with 11 bases between them. Germline V CDR1 and CDR2: MGHRA, YSYEKL. The DNA for the CDR3 is TGCGCCAGCAGCCCTGGGGTGTTCCAGCCCCAGCATTTT. Its translation: CASSPGVFQPQHF.

This chain uses TRBV12-3 or TRBV12-4 with TRBJ1-3; D remains unclear. Trimming stripped 8 bases from V and 1 base from J, with 9 bases between. The CDR3 has 13 residues. Here the CDR3 DNA reads TGTGCCAGCCAATCACGTTCTGGAAACACCATATATTTT. It specifies CASQSRSGNTIYF.

The rearrangement joins TRBV15 to TRBJ2-7; 7 bases are shared with TRBD2. The germline V gene has CDR1 LNHNV and CDR2 YYDKDF (reference sequence). V was pared by 6 bases and J by 5 bases, with 10 bases of the junction left unmatched. The length of the CDR3 is 14 residues. CDR3 protein: CATSYGGTSDEQYF. CDR3 DNA sequence: TGTGCCACCAGTTACGGGGGAACTAGCGACGAGCAGTACTTC. Looking up the rest from reference TRBV15 and TRBJ2-7 gives the full variable domain: DAMVIQNPRYQVTQFGKPVTLSCSQTLNHNVMYWYQQKSSQAPKLLFHYYDKDFNNEADTPDNFQSRRPNTSFCFLDIRSPGLGDTAMYLCATSYGGTSDEQYFGPGTRLTVT.

V and J are TRBV6-2 or TRBV6-3 and TRBJ1-1; D is possibly TRBD1 (6 bases). Germline V gives CDR1 MNHEY, CDR2 SVGEGT. The CDR3 has 16 residues. Trimming shortened V by 0 bases and J by 5 bases, and 16 bases separated the two germline ends. CDR3 sequence reads: CASSYSARGARTEAFF. The CDR3 bases are TGTGCCAGCAGTTACTCGGCTCGGGGGGCGCGGACTGAAGCTTTCTTT.

This clone showed up just a few times. The chain carries TRBV19 and TRBJ1-6, with 9 bases lining up with TRBD1. The CDR3 has 16 amino acids. Germline CDR1 and CDR2: LNHDA and SQIVND (reference sequence). The junction had 7 bases not matched to a gene; V was cut back by 3 bases and J by 7 bases. DNA for the CDR3: TGTGCCAGTAGTATGTTACCACAGGGGGCCAATTCACCCCTCCACTTT. The encoded protein is CASSMLPQGANSPLHF.

The chain carries TRBV4-1 and TRBJ1-2, with a weak D call TRBD1 (6 bases). CDR1 MGHRA and CDR2 YSYEKL come from the germline V gene. The germline V and J ends were trimmed by 4 bases and 2 bases, with 17 bases remaining between them. There are 16 residues in the CDR3. Here the CDR3 DNA reads TGCGCCAGCAGCCTATTTTACAGGGAGGAAAACTATGGCTACACCTTC. Encoded protein: CASSLFYREENYGYTF.

The table lists this clone with a count of one. The chain uses TRBV5-4 and TRBJ1-1, with 9 nucleotides matching TRBD1. After removal of 0 bases from V and 4 bases from J, the junction contained 7 bases not matched to a gene. This CDR3 region has 16 residues. Looked up from germline, CDR1 is SGHNT and CDR2 is YYREEE (reference sequence). CDR3 DNA: TGTGCCAGCAGCTTGGGAACAGGGGGCGAGGGCACTGAAGCTTTCTTT. Amino acid sequence: CASSLGTGGEGTEAFF.